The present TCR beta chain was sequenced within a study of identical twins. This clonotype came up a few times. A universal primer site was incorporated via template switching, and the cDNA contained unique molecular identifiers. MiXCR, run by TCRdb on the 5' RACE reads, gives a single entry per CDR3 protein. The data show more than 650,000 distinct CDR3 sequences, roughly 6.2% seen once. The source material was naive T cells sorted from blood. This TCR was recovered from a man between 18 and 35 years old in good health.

Written as DNA, the CDR3 is TGTGCCAGCAGCCTGGGACTCACACCCACAGATACGCAGTATTTT. Protein sequence: CASSLGLTPTDTQYF. This chain joins TRBV7-9 and TRBJ2-3, with D perhaps matching TRBD2 (6 bases). This CDR3 spans 15 amino acids. Trimming left V 5 bases short and J 2 bases short, with 14 bases between. The germline gives CDR1 SEHNR, CDR2 FQNEAQ (reference sequence).